This TCR beta chain was documented in a study of shared clonotypes between healthy human individuals. This clone was observed a single time. Genomic DNA of each subset was evenly split across several immunoSEQ plates. Method: immunoSEQ multiplex PCR; TCRdb's copy keeps in-frame clones and lacks some. The sample lists 80,000 to 100,000 clones; 68% were seen once. The germline V gene has CDR1 LNHNV and CDR2 YYDKDF (reference sequence). The CDR3 runs to 16 residues. J lost 5 bases, V lost 1 base, and 7 bases had no gene match. The chain recombines TRBV15 with TRBJ1-5, with TRBD1 matching 8 bases. This receptor was identified in a man aged 25-40 years in good health. The sample consisted of memory CD8+ T cells sorted from blood. The subset was: CD45RO+ cells pooled with CCR7-negative TemRA cells. In nucleotides, the CDR3 is TGTGCCACCAGCAGAGTCGGCAGGGGGCCTGATCAGCCCCAGCATTTT. It codes for CATSRVGRGPDQPQHF.